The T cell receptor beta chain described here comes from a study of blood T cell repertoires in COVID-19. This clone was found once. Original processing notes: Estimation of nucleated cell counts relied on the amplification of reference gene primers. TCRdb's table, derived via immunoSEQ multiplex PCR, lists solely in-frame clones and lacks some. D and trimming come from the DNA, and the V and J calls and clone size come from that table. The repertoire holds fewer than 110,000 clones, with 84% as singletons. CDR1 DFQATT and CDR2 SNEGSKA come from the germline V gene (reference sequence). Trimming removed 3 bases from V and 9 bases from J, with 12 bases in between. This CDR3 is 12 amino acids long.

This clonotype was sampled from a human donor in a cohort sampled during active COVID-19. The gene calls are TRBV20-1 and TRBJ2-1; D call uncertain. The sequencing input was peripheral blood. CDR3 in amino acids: CSASPLVTEQFF. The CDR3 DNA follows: TGCAGTGCTAGTCCCCTAGTCACTGAGCAGTTCTTC.